These 2 T cell receptor beta chains came from one sample sequenced in a study of T cells in Graves' hyperthyroidism and ophthalmopathy. Regions amplified from RNA transcripts were the TCR beta CDR3 regions. The HTBI primer set was used in a first-round RT-PCR of the TCR CDR3. Using its own MiXCR run on the multiplex PCR reads, TCRdb lists one record per CDR3 protein. The sample carries approximately 690,000 distinct CDR3 sequences, 14% recorded once. Source material: blood. Receptors originate from a woman between 45 and 65 years old with Graves' ophthalmopathy.

The chain couples TRBV3-1 to TRBJ2-3; D gene unclear. From germline, CDR1 is LGHDT and CDR2 YNNKEL (reference sequence). CDR3 length: 15 amino acids. The V and J ends lost 2 bases and 2 bases respectively, with 11 bases between them. The CDR3 spells CASSQPGPDTDTQYF. In DNA, the CDR3 is TGTGCCAGCAGCCAACCGGGTCCTGACACAGATACGCAGTATTTT.

This clonotype was detected ten times or more. The chain is built from TRBV7-2 and TRBJ1-2; D might be TRBD1 (6 bases). Between the trimmed V and J ends, which lost 6 bases and 7 bases, there was a span of 21 bases. Germline V gene data show CDR1 as SGHTA and CDR2 as FQGNSA. The CDR3 runs to 15 residues. CDR3 nucleotide sequence: TGTGCCAGCAGTAAAACACGGACAGAAGCTAGTGGCTACACCTTC. Translation: CASSKTRTEASGYTF.